Each of the 26 T cell receptor beta chains below was sequenced from the same sample in a study of graft-versus-host responses after intestinal transplantation. No antigen has been assigned to these receptors. Libraries were prepared by immunoSEQ multiplex PCR; TCRdb keeps only in-frame clonotypes and omits some of them. Altogether about 93,000 clones are present, roughly 93% being singletons, with the ten largest covering about 0.5%. This specimen consisted of unstimulated CD8+ T cells sorted from spleen or lymph node cells, obtained before intestinal transplant. These receptors came from a human donor who received an intestinal transplant.

This CDR3 is CASRTGTGRYEQYF. In nucleotides, the CDR3 is TGTGCCAGCAGGACCGGGACAGGCCGCTACGAGCAGTACTTC. The chain links TRBV27 to TRBJ2-7; 8 nucleotides match TRBD1. This CDR3 is 14 amino acids long. V was pared by 6 bases and J by 3 bases, with 7 bases of the junction left unmatched. Germline loops: CDR1 MNHEY, CDR2 SMNVEV (reference sequence).

The chain joins TRBV4-3 to TRBJ2-2; D unclear. The CDR3 contains 16 residues. Per the germline V gene, CDR1 is LGHNA and CDR2 is YSLEER. Trimming removed 2 bases at V and 2 bases at J, with 12 bases between. The CDR3 bases are TGCGCCAGCAGCCAATTTCGCGGAACCAACACCGGGGAGCTGTTTTTT. Encoded protein: CASSQFRGTNTGELFF.

This clone was detected only a few times. J is TRBJ2-1 and V is TRBV19; TRBD2 agrees at 7 bases. The V gene's germline CDR1 is LNHDA and CDR2 SQIVND (reference sequence). Trimming removed 0 bases from V and 5 bases from J; junction bases left unmatched: 4. The CDR3 consists of 15 residues. CDR3 region: CASSIEREKDNEQFF. CDR3 in DNA: TGTGCCAGTAGTATAGAGCGGGAGAAGGACAATGAGCAGTTCTTC.

This clone was recorded once. The chain combines TRBV7-7 with TRBJ2-2; TRBD1 agrees at 9 bases. There are 16 residues in the CDR3. The germline V gene encodes CDR1 SSHAT and CDR2 FNYEAQ (reference sequence). With V trimmed by 5 bases and J by 0 bases, 4 bases remained unmatched. The CDR3 DNA reads as TGTGCCAGCAGCCCATGGACAGGGGCGAACACCGGGGAGCTGTTTTTT. Translation gives CASSPWTGANTGELFF.

The genes are TRBV6-1 and TRBJ1-2; the D gene is possibly TRBD1 (5 bases). Trimming left V 2 bases short and J 2 bases short, with 12 bases between. The germline CDR1 and CDR2 sequences are MNHNS and SASEGT. This CDR3 is 15 amino acids long. The chain's CDR3 is CASSENTGRNYGYTF. CDR3 nucleotide sequence: TGTGCCAGCAGTGAAAACACAGGACGAAACTATGGCTACACCTTC.

This sequence joins TRBV7-9 and TRBJ1-1; possible D gene TRBD1, 6 bases. Germline V gene lookup returns CDR1 SEHNR and CDR2 FQNEAQ (reference sequence). V lost 4 bases, J lost 3 bases, and 15 bases lay in between. There are 15 residues in the CDR3. The CDR3 bases are TGTGCCAGCAGCTCCTTCCCAGGGGCCCACACTGAAGCTTTCTTT. Residues: CASSSFPGAHTEAFF.

The chain uses TRBV6-8 and TRBJ1-2; possibly TRBD1 for D (5 bases). The CDR3 covers 10 residues. V gave up 4 bases and J gave up 9 bases, with 6 bases separating them. CDR1 and CDR2 (germline): MNHGY, SAAAGT. The CDR3: CASSSDSYTF. The DNA for the CDR3 is TGTGCCAGCAGTTCGGACAGCTACACCTTC.

The gene calls are TRBV7-9 and TRBJ2-3, with D perhaps TRBD2 (5 bases). CDR3 length: 14 residues. V dropped 4 bases and J dropped 2 bases, with 10 bases sitting between them. Germline CDR1 SEHNR, CDR2 FQNEAQ (reference sequence). CDR3 amino acids: CASSSRTYTDTQYF. The CDR3 DNA follows: TGTGCCAGCAGCTCCCGGACTTACACAGATACGCAGTATTTT. The full variable domain, its missing parts supplied by reference TRBV7-9 and TRBJ2-3, is DTGVSQNPRHKITKRGQNVTFRCDPISEHNRLYWYRQTLGQGPEFLTYFQNEAQLEKSRLLSDRFSAERPKGSFSTLEIQRTEQGDSAMYLCASSSRTYTDTQYFGPGTRLTVL.

The chain uses TRBV11-2 and TRBJ1-5, with a weak D call TRBD1 (5 bases). CDR3 length: 16 residues. CDR1 and CDR2 (germline): SGHAT, FQNNGV. Trimming took off 0 bases at V and 1 base at J, with 10 bases between the two ends. CDR3 loop: CASSLDGGTSNQPQHF. The CDR3 DNA follows: TGTGCCAGCAGCTTAGACGGGGGGACCAGCAATCAGCCCCAGCATTTT.

The chain employs TRBV6-1 and TRBJ2-7; possibly TRBD2 for D (5 bases). V lost 6 bases and J 2 bases, leaving 11 bases between the germline ends. CDR1 is MNHNS and CDR2 is SASEGT in the germline V gene. The CDR3 has 13 residues. The CDR3 DNA sequence: TGTGCCAGCAGCCCCCCCGGGGCCTACGAGCAGTACTTC. Amino acids: CASSPPGAYEQYF.

The V gene is TRBV4-2, the J gene TRBJ1-1; 7 bases match TRBD1. V gave up 0 bases and J gave up 4 bases; unmatched junction bases: 14. The CDR3 contains 18 residues. Germline CDR1 and CDR2: LGHNA and YNFKEQ. The CDR3 coding sequence is TGTGCCAGCAGCCAAGACCCAACCCCAGGGGGGCTACGCACTGAAGCTTTCTTT. Its translation: CASSQDPTPGGLRTEAFF.

The chain recombines TRBV7-9 with TRBJ1-1; no clear D. Germline V gene data show CDR1 as SEHNR and CDR2 as FQNEAQ (reference sequence). Trimming pared 1 base from V and 5 bases from J, leaving 5 bases between. This CDR3 has 12 amino acids. The CDR3: CASSLVMTEAFF. The CDR3 nucleotides read TGTGCCAGCAGCTTAGTTATGACTGAAGCTTTCTTT.

The chain employs TRBV27 and TRBJ2-7; TRBD2 might be the D (7 bases). Germline assignment: CDR1 MNHEY and CDR2 SMNVEV (reference sequence). V shed 4 bases and J shed 1 base, with 11 bases lying between them. The CDR3 is 14 residues long. The CDR3: CASSWGGASYEQYF. The CDR3 region has the DNA TGTGCCAGCAGTTGGGGGGGGGCGTCCTACGAGCAGTACTTC.

The chain combines TRBV9 with TRBJ2-3; a possible D gene is TRBD2 (6 bases). The CDR3 spans 16 residues. V was pared by 0 bases and J by 0 bases, with 11 bases between. Germline V gene data show CDR1 as SGDLS and CDR2 as YYNGEE. CDR3 nucleotides: TGTGCCAGCAGCGTAGCTCCGGGAGCAAGCACAGATACGCAGTATTTT. Protein sequence: CASSVAPGASTDTQYF.

This clone was picked up one time. The chain recombines TRBV27 with TRBJ1-6; no definite D call. Germline loops: CDR1 MNHEY, CDR2 SMNVEV (reference sequence). The CDR3 is 16 amino acids. Trimming removed 6 bases at V and 0 bases at J, with 12 bases between. The CDR3 loop is CASRSGLSSYNSPLHF. CDR3 nucleotides: TGTGCCAGCAGGTCAGGCTTGAGCTCCTATAATTCACCCCTCCACTTT.

The CDR3 reads CASSAGTSGRGLSYEQYF. Written as DNA, the CDR3 is TGTGCCAGCAGTGCCGGGACTAGCGGGAGGGGTCTTTCCTACGAGCAGTACTTC. The chain couples TRBV6-1 to TRBJ2-7; TRBD2 aligns across 16 bases. CDR1 is MNHNS, CDR2 SASEGT, per germline. J lost 1 base, V lost 4 bases, and 7 bases had no gene match. This CDR3 spans 18 amino acids.

The chain carries TRBV5-1 and TRBJ2-1; 8 positions match TRBD1. J was trimmed by 2 bases and V by 2 bases; bases with no gene match: 3. Germline values: CDR1 SGHRS, CDR2 YFSETQ. The CDR3 is 15 residues long. The CDR3 DNA reads TGCGCCAGCAGCTTAGACAGGGGAGCCTACAATGAGCAGTTCTTC. This translates into CASSLDRGAYNEQFF. The complete variable domain, with remaining parts taken from reference TRBV5-1 and TRBJ2-1, reads KAGVTQTPRYLIKTRGQQVTLSCSPISGHRSVSWYQQTPGQGLQFLFEYFSETQRNKGNFPGRFSGRQFSNSRSEMNVSTLELGDSALYLCASSLDRGAYNEQFFGPGTRLTVL.

J is TRBJ2-6 and V is TRBV5-1, with 8 bases fitting TRBD1. CDR1 is SGHRS, CDR2 YFSETQ, per germline. The CDR3 sequence is 16 residues long. The V gene end was trimmed by 8 bases and the J gene end by 0 bases; junction bases not matched to a gene: 7. CDR3 DNA: TGCGCCAGTCAGGACAGGGACTTCTCTGGGGCCAACGTCCTGACTTTC. Its translation is CASQDRDFSGANVLTF.

The chain carries TRBV7-6 and TRBJ1-6; D not resolved. The CDR3 is made up of 16 amino acids. Germline V gene sequence: CDR1 SGHVS, CDR2 FNYEAQ. Trimming left V 1 base short and J 6 bases short, with 13 bases between. The CDR3 nucleotides are TGTGCCAGCAGCTTAGAAGCGGAGTTAGCTAATTCACCCCTCCACTTT. The encoded protein is CASSLEAELANSPLHF. Complete variable domain (other parts from reference TRBV7-6 and TRBJ1-6): GAGVSQSPRYKVTKRGQDVALRCDPISGHVSLYWYRQALGQGPEFLTYFNYEAQQDKSGLPNDRFSAERPEGSISTLTIQRTEQRDSAMYRCASSLEAELANSPLHFGNGTRLTVT.

The rearrangement links TRBV19 to TRBJ2-3; 7 positions match TRBD2. The V gene's germline CDR1 is LNHDA and CDR2 SQIVND (reference sequence). V shed 8 bases and J 5 bases; nucleotides not matched to a gene: 13. The CDR3 has 15 amino acids. CDR3 sequence reads: CASRLWAGAVDTQYF. CDR3 bases: TGTGCCAGTCGTCTCTGGGCGGGAGCGGTAGATACGCAGTATTTT.

The CDR3 protein is CASSYDRGTYEQYF. The DNA for the CDR3 is TGTGCCAGCAGCTACGACCGCGGGACCTACGAGCAGTACTTC. V is TRBV5-4 and J is TRBJ2-7; the D gene is possibly TRBD2 (6 bases). The CDR3 consists of 14 residues. Trimming removed 3 bases at V and 2 bases at J, with 12 bases between. Germline loops: CDR1 SGHNT, CDR2 YYREEE (reference sequence).

The chain links TRBV7-7 to TRBJ2-7, with 7 nucleotides matching TRBD1. The CDR3 totals 15 residues. The ends lost 0 bases at V and 2 bases at J; junction bases unmatched: 4. From germline, CDR1 is SSHAT and CDR2 FNYEAQ (reference sequence). The CDR3 DNA reads TGTGCCAGCAGCTTAGCGCCGGGACAGACCTACGAGCAGTACTTC. Its protein is CASSLAPGQTYEQYF.

The J gene is TRBJ2-3, the V gene TRBV19; the match to TRBD2 covers 8 bases. The CDR3 totals 15 residues. The V and J ends lost 7 bases and 3 bases, in that order; junction bases with no gene match: 9. Looked up from germline, CDR1 is LNHDA and CDR2 is SQIVND (reference sequence). The DNA for the CDR3 is TGTGCCAGTACCGTCGCGGGGGGCCTGACAGATACGCAGTATTTT. Translating gives CASTVAGGLTDTQYF.

J is TRBJ1-1 and V is TRBV5-5, with TRBD1 as a possible D gene (5 bases). The CDR3 extends over 16 amino acids. In germline, CDR1 is SGHKS, CDR2 YYEKEE (reference sequence). V lost 4 bases, J lost 0 bases, and 16 bases lay in between. The CDR3 nucleotides are TGTGCCAGCAGCCCGACGTTCGGGGGAATGAACACTGAAGCTTTCTTT. It codes for CASSPTFGGMNTEAFF. The complete variable domain, with remaining parts taken from reference TRBV5-5 and TRBJ1-1, reads DAGVTQSPTHLIKTRGQQVTLRCSPISGHKSVSWYQQVLGQGPQFIFQYYEKEERGRGNFPDRFSARQFPNYSSELNVNALLLGDSALYLCASSPTFGGMNTEAFFGQGTRLTVV.

DNA of the CDR3: TGTGCCAGCAGCCGGGGACTAGCGGTCACAGATACGCAGTATTTT. Translation gives CASSRGLAVTDTQYF. The J gene is TRBJ2-3, the V gene TRBV7-8; 11 bases are a match to TRBD2. Unmatched junction bases numbered 3, after V lost 5 bases and J lost 2 bases. Germline V lookup: CDR1 SGHVS, CDR2 FQNEAQ. The CDR3 loop spans 15 amino acids.

This sequence joins TRBV9 and TRBJ2-2; TRBD1 matches at 9 bases. The CDR3 sequence is 15 residues long. Losses at the gene ends were 0 bases for V and 6 bases for J; bases not matched to a gene: 3. Germline CDR1 SGDLS, CDR2 YYNGEE. Here the CDR3 reads CASSVEGTGSGELFF. CDR3 DNA sequence: TGTGCCAGCAGCGTAGAGGGGACAGGGTCCGGGGAGCTGTTTTTT.